Listed here are 30 T cell receptor beta chains from one sample, sequenced in a study of blood T cell repertoires in COVID-19. Generated by immunoSEQ multiplex PCR, the TCRdb table keeps only in-frame clones and is missing some. Of some 140,000 clones detected, roughly 84% appear once; the ten largest clones hold under 7%. The sample consisted of PBMCs or T cells enriched from blood (not recorded which). Every receptor here comes from a man aged 35 to 55 with acute COVID-19.

The chain links TRBV11-2 to TRBJ2-1, with 12 bases fitting TRBD1. CDR3 length equals 14 residues. Per the germline V gene, CDR1 is SGHAT and CDR2 is FQNNGV. Trimming cost V 2 bases and J 9 bases; bases outside gene matches: 2. CDR3 in DNA: TGTGCCAGCAGCTTAAGGGACAGGGGGCCTGAGCAGTTCTTC. Encoded protein: CASSLRDRGPEQFF.

The gene calls are TRBV7-9 and TRBJ1-3; D is unresolved. Germline V gene sequence: CDR1 SEHNR, CDR2 FQNEAQ (reference sequence). This CDR3 has 12 amino acids. Trimming cost V 5 bases and J 8 bases, with 10 bases left between them. CDR3 sequence (DNA): TGTGCCAGCAGCCCCCTGGGAGACACCATATATTTT. Residues: CASSPLGDTIYF.

The CDR3 nucleotides are TGCGCCAGCAGCCCGACAGGAGTCAACTATGGCTACACCTTC. Protein sequence: CASSPTGVNYGYTF. The J gene is TRBJ1-2, the V gene TRBV4-3; possible D gene TRBD1, 6 bases. The germline V gene encodes CDR1 LGHNA and CDR2 YSLEER. This CDR3 region has 14 residues. Trimming stripped 4 bases from V and 2 bases from J, with 11 bases between.

J is TRBJ2-2 and V is TRBV7-9; D possibly corresponds to TRBD2 (6 bases). Trimming took off 1 base at V and 5 bases at J, with 20 bases between the two ends. The CDR3 runs 18 residues. Germline CDR1 reads SEHNR; CDR2 reads FQNEAQ (reference sequence). The DNA of the CDR3 is TGTGCCAGCAGCTTAGAAGGGGTCGCGGGGCTCAGGACCGGGGAGCTGTTTTTT. Translating gives CASSLEGVAGLRTGELFF.

The chain combines TRBV7-2 with TRBJ1-6; the match to TRBD1 covers 9 bases. Trimming took 5 bases from V and 7 from J; bases not matched to a gene: 6. CDR3 length: 15 amino acids. Germline V gene data show CDR1 as SGHTA and CDR2 as FQGNSA. DNA of the CDR3: TGTGCCAGCAGCAAGAGGACAGGGGAAAATTCACCCCTCCACTTT. It codes for CASSKRTGENSPLHF.

This chain links TRBV27 with TRBJ2-7; 7 bases line up with TRBD1. Per the germline V gene, CDR1 is MNHEY and CDR2 is SMNVEV (reference sequence). The CDR3 has 16 amino acids. Trimming took 5 bases from V and 2 from J; bases not matched to a gene: 12. The CDR3 coding sequence is TGTGCCAGCAGTATCAGGACAGGCCGGGGTACCTACGAGCAGTACTTC. This gives the protein CASSIRTGRGTYEQYF.

This chain joins TRBV6-4 and TRBJ2-1; TRBD2 aligns across 11 bases. The CDR3 contains 14 residues. From germline, CDR1 is MRHNA and CDR2 SNTAGT. After removal of 6 bases from V and 10 bases from J, the junction contained 8 bases not matched to a gene. The chain's CDR3 is CASRELAGGGEQFF. For the CDR3, the DNA is TGTGCCAGCAGGGAATTAGCGGGAGGGGGCGAGCAGTTCTTC.

The V and J genes are TRBV6-2 or TRBV6-3 and TRBJ2-7; TRBD2 aligns across 10 bases. V was pared by 6 bases and J by 3 bases, with 8 bases of the junction left unmatched. CDR1 and CDR2 (germline): MNHEY, SVGEGT. The CDR3 extends over 15 amino acids. CDR3 bases: TGTGCCAGCAGCCCCCAGCGGGGGGGGATCTACGAGCAGTACTTC. It codes for CASSPQRGGIYEQYF.

The chain employs TRBV19 and TRBJ1-5, with TRBD1 identical over 9 bases. Looked up from germline, CDR1 is LNHDA and CDR2 is SQIVND (reference sequence). The CDR3 contains 17 residues. V lost 1 base, J lost 5 bases, and 9 bases stayed unmatched. This CDR3 is CASSIVPHRGQHQPQHF. The CDR3 DNA sequence: TGTGCCAGTAGTATAGTGCCCCACAGGGGGCAGCATCAGCCCCAGCATTTT.

V is TRBV6-6 and J is TRBJ2-1; D not resolved. In germline, CDR1 is MNHNY, CDR2 SVGAGI (reference sequence). V lost 7 bases, J lost 2 bases, and 9 bases lay in between. The CDR3 contains 13 residues. The CDR3 is CASTPEAYNEQFF. CDR3 DNA: TGTGCCAGCACCCCCGAGGCCTACAATGAGCAGTTCTTC.

This clone was counted once. V is TRBV5-8 and J is TRBJ1-1, with D unclear. Germline V lookup: CDR1 SGHTS, CDR2 YDEGEE. V shed 7 bases and J shed 2 bases, with 15 bases lying between them. The CDR3 is 14 residues long. The CDR3 DNA reads TGTGCCAGCGGGGTCGCGGGTGGTAACACTGAAGCTTTCTTT. Amino acids: CASGVAGGNTEAFF.

The sample holds a few counts of this clone. The genes are TRBV11-2 and TRBJ2-1, with 7 bases fitting TRBD1. This CDR3 contains 15 residues. Germline CDR1 reads SGHAT; CDR2 reads FQNNGV. V trimming: 5 bases; J trimming: 5 bases; junction bases outside the gene matches: 9. The CDR3 region is CASSRGQDWDNEQFF. CDR3 nucleotides: TGTGCCAGCAGCAGGGGGCAGGACTGGGACAATGAGCAGTTCTTC.

The chain combines TRBV19 with TRBJ1-1; D not certain. The V gene's germline CDR1 is LNHDA and CDR2 SQIVND (reference sequence). V gave up 3 bases and J gave up 2 bases, with 10 bases separating them. The CDR3 has 14 amino acids. CDR3 protein: CASSIPPFNTEAFF. The CDR3 DNA sequence: TGTGCCAGTAGTATCCCCCCATTTAACACTGAAGCTTTCTTT.

CDR3: CASSIYSRSSYEQYF. DNA of the CDR3: TGTGCCAGCAGCATATATTCCCGTAGCTCCTACGAGCAGTACTTC. V and J are TRBV5-6 and TRBJ2-7; D uncertain. The CDR3 loop spans 15 amino acids. Germline-derived CDR1 and CDR2 are SGHDT and YYEEEE. Between the trimmed V and J ends, which lost 4 bases and 0 bases, there was a span of 14 bases.

This clone was detected a few times. V usage is TRBV10-3 and J usage is TRBJ2-7, with 10 bases identical to TRBD1. CDR1 and CDR2 (germline): ENHRY, SYGVKD. The CDR3 consists of 17 residues. The ends lost 5 bases at V and 6 bases at J; junction bases unmatched: 16. The CDR3 region has the DNA TGTGCCATCAGTCCCTACGGGACTGGACAGGGGGGACGCGAGCAGTACTTC. It codes for CAISPYGTGQGGREQYF.

The chain has TRBV9 and TRBJ2-1; 7 bases fit TRBD2. The CDR3 contains 15 residues. CDR1 and CDR2 from the germline V gene are SGDLS and YYNGEE. V was pared by 4 bases and J by 7 bases, with 11 bases of the junction left unmatched. The CDR3 region is CASSPRTRERNEQFF. The CDR3 coding sequence is TGTGCCAGCAGCCCACGGACTAGGGAGAGGAATGAGCAGTTCTTC.

The chain links TRBV9 to TRBJ2-3; TRBD2 might be the D (6 bases). Per germline, CDR1 SGDLS and CDR2 YYNGEE. The CDR3 extends over 17 amino acids. Trimming took 2 bases from V and 1 from J, leaving 17 bases between them. This CDR3 is CASSVGSGKGGTDTQYF. Here the CDR3 DNA reads TGTGCCAGCAGCGTTGGTAGCGGAAAAGGGGGCACAGATACGCAGTATTTT.

V gene TRBV9 combines with J gene TRBJ2-5, with TRBD2 matching over 11 bases. J lost 3 bases, V lost 3 bases, and 7 bases had no gene match. Germline V lookup: CDR1 SGDLS, CDR2 YYNGEE. The CDR3 loop spans 16 amino acids. CDR3 sequence: CASSANQLAGEETQYF. The DNA for the CDR3 is TGTGCCAGCAGCGCAAACCAACTAGCGGGAGAAGAGACCCAGTACTTC.

The gene calls are TRBV11-3 and TRBJ2-1, with 9 positions matching TRBD2. The V gene end was trimmed by 1 base and the J gene end by 9 bases; junction bases not matched to a gene: 4. Germline CDR1 and CDR2: SGHNT and YENEEA. The CDR3 covers 14 residues. CDR3 sequence: CASSLGGGASEQFF. The CDR3 region has the DNA TGTGCCAGCAGCTTAGGCGGGGGGGCCAGTGAGCAGTTCTTC.

The chain carries TRBV5-1 and TRBJ1-1; D might be TRBD1 (6 bases). The CDR3 totals 14 residues. V was trimmed by 4 bases and J by 11 bases, leaving 21 bases between them. Germline CDR1 is SGHRS and CDR2 is YFSETQ. The CDR3 loop reads CASSPGHNTRGAFF. The CDR3 nucleotides are TGCGCCAGCAGCCCGGGACATAACACTAGAGGGGCTTTCTTT.

The chain couples TRBV27 to TRBJ2-7; 7 bases align to TRBD1. The CDR3 spans 14 residues. Losses at the gene ends were 3 bases for V and 6 bases for J; bases not matched to a gene: 8. CDR1 and CDR2 from the germline V gene are MNHEY and SMNVEV (reference sequence). CDR3 sequence reads: CASSFRDSGGEQYF. Written as DNA, the CDR3 is TGTGCCAGCAGTTTCCGGGACAGTGGGGGCGAGCAGTACTTC.

V and J are TRBV30 and TRBJ2-5, with a possible D match to TRBD2 (5 bases). Germline V gives CDR1 GTSNPN, CDR2 SVGIG (reference sequence). The CDR3 covers 13 residues. Trimming took off 2 bases at V and 7 bases at J, with 14 bases between the two ends. The CDR3 DNA sequence: TGTGCCTGGAGTAGTACGAATCGGGGGACCCAGTACTTC. This encodes CAWSSTNRGTQYF.

The J gene is TRBJ1-2, the V gene TRBV20-1; D is unresolved. Germline CDR1 reads DFQATT; CDR2 reads SNEGSKA (reference sequence). V was trimmed by 5 bases and J by 8 bases, leaving 12 bases between them. CDR3 length equals 11 residues. The CDR3 protein is CSADFYEGYTF. Written as DNA, the CDR3 is TGCAGTGCTGACTTCTATGAAGGCTACACCTTC.

The chain employs TRBV19 and TRBJ2-3, with 7 bases that match TRBD2. The CDR3 runs to 14 residues. The germline V gene encodes CDR1 LNHDA and CDR2 SQIVND (reference sequence). The V gene end was trimmed by 3 bases and the J gene end by 6 bases; junction bases not matched to a gene: 6. The CDR3 loop reads CASSISGGSDTQYF. The CDR3 DNA sequence: TGTGCCAGTAGTATTTCCGGGGGGTCGGATACGCAGTATTTT.

This clone was observed a single time. The rearrangement links TRBV5-4 to TRBJ2-2, with 12 nucleotides matching TRBD2. The V gene's germline CDR1 is SGHNT and CDR2 YYREEE (reference sequence). The V and J ends lost 0 bases and 4 bases, in that order; junction bases with no gene match: 13. The CDR3 is 20 amino acids. DNA for the CDR3: TGTGCCAGCAGCTTGGGGGTCTGGACTAGCGGGAAAAGTAGCACCGGGGAGCTGTTTTTT. Amino acids: CASSLGVWTSGKSSTGELFF.

V and J are TRBV23-1 and TRBJ2-3; 14 nucleotides align to TRBD2. TRBV23-1 carries the ORF label, with uncertain function. This CDR3 has 17 residues. J was trimmed by 6 bases and V by 4 bases; bases with no gene match: 9. DNA of the CDR3: TGCGCCAGCAGTCGAATCCTGGGACTAGCGGGAGCCGATACGCAGTATTTT. It translates to CASSRILGLAGADTQYF.

The rearrangement links TRBV30 to TRBJ2-5, with TRBD2 identical over 7 bases. The ends lost 1 base at V and 4 bases at J; junction bases unmatched: 6. The CDR3 is 14 residues long. Germline V gene data show CDR1 as GTSNPN and CDR2 as SVGIG (reference sequence). The CDR3 DNA reads TGTGCCTGGAGTGAGGGAGGGGATCGAGAGACCCAGTACTTC. Translation gives CAWSEGGDRETQYF.

This rearrangement joins TRBV20-1 to TRBJ1-3; D is ambiguous. This CDR3 comprises 14 residues. CDR1 DFQATT and CDR2 SNEGSKA come from the germline V gene (reference sequence). The germline V and J ends were trimmed by 3 bases and 0 bases, with 9 bases remaining between them. This CDR3 reads CSASGGISGNTIYF. The CDR3 region has the DNA TGCAGTGCTAGTGGCGGGATCTCTGGAAACACCATATATTTT.

The rearrangement links TRBV2 to TRBJ1-3; D is possibly TRBD1 (6 bases). This CDR3 is built from 17 residues. Trimming stripped 6 bases from V and 2 bases from J, with 20 bases between. Germline CDR1 reads SNHLY; CDR2 reads FYNNEI. The CDR3 sequence: CASRSAGGARTGNTIYF. In DNA form, the CDR3 reads TGTGCCAGCAGATCCGCCGGGGGGGCGCGAACTGGAAACACCATATATTTT.

This clone was counted a few times. The rearrangement joins TRBV19 to TRBJ1-5; no definite D call. The germline CDR1 and CDR2 sequences are LNHDA and SQIVND (reference sequence). The CDR3 length is 14 residues. Trimming took off 7 bases at V and 7 bases at J, with 17 bases between the two ends. CDR3 DNA: TGTGCCAGTACCCCCGACTCTAGAGGACAGCCCCAGCATTTT. Protein product: CASTPDSRGQPQHF.